This T cell receptor beta chain was documented in a study of regulatory T cells in long-lasting Graves disease (dated by TCRdb to about 2021). Some background on the complete study: Patients with newly diagnosed Graves' disease had been on antithyroid drugs for under 3 months. Patients with persistent Graves' disease were compared with patients with newly diagnosed Graves' disease using TCR sequencing and RNA sequencing of peripheral blood. The study was conducted in China and was registered as a clinical trial. A total of approximately 35 samples underwent TCR sequencing: around 13 from persistent and some 20 from newly diagnosed Graves' disease patients.

The germline V and J ends show losses of 2 bases and 8 bases respectively, and no gene match explains 14 bases of the junction. Taken from the germline V gene (reference sequence), the CDR1 and CDR2 loops are LNHDA and SQIVND. The CDR3 holds 18 amino acids from the cysteine to the phenylalanine. Only CDR3 DNA is held: 54 bases, read in frame from base 1. What this sample's time point label stands for: newly diagnosed GD, antithyroid drugs for less than 3 months. For both TCR sequencing and RNA sequencing, RNA was extracted from PBMCs using TRIzol. The diagnosis of Graves' disease followed American Thyroid Association guidelines. Patients were recruited from an endocrinology department in Xi'an, China. Each patient gave around 9 milliliters of peripheral blood, collected in an EDTA anticoagulant tube. PBMCs were isolated by Ficoll Paque Plus density gradient separation without further T cell sorting. An Agilent 2100 Bioanalyzer and agarose gel were used to check RNA quality, and a NanoDrop 2000 was used to measure RNA concentration.

What the authors observed across the whole study: Only peripheral blood was studied, because thyroid tissue, the primary lesion, was inaccessible. Compared with newly diagnosed patients, persistent Graves' disease patients had lower TCR Shannon entropy and fewer highly expanded clones, which suggests clonal expansion. Sequencing and analysis were restricted to the TCR beta chain. The authors acknowledged the small sample size as a limitation that may reduce accuracy. Persistent patients shared more public clonotypes among themselves (roughly 2,700) than newly diagnosed patients did (over 900). Preferential use of TRBV28, TRBJ1-2 and TRBJ2-5 was observed in persistent disease, whereas TRBV20-1 and TRBJ2-1 were favored in newly diagnosed disease.

The library came from multiplex PCR. Reads for this sample came from an Illumina HiSeq 4000. To build TCR beta libraries, CDR3 regions were amplified by Arm-PCR using iRepertoire HTBI primers. Before sequencing, the PCR products went through gel purification. The study's own analysis went as follows. Gene usage analysis of CDR3 amino acid clonotypes used the 50 to 70 TRBV and 14 to 15 TRBJ segments found across samples. Filtered high-quality paired reads were merged into contigs using COPE and FqMerger. BLAST was used to align contigs to the IMGT TRBV, TRBD and TRBJ reference genes, and CDR3 was defined following IMGT. Any clonotype with a frequency above 0.1% was counted as a highly expanded clone. Repertoire diversity was measured by Shannon entropy, and V-J evenness by the Gini coefficient. A clonotype was considered public if more than one individual shared it. TCRdb trimmed the raw reads at Q25, called clones with MiXCR and kept productive beta chains. Identical CDR3 protein sequences are pooled into one entry, listed with their most common genes and DNA. The V and J calls and clone size are TCRdb's, not the authors'. The sample has 200,000 to 250,000 distinct CDR3 sequences on record, about 19% of them singletons. In total, the top ten clones hold about 14% of the sample.

Concerning this clonotype itself: No antigen is known for it. Base quality data are lacking; no much larger clone is found one base away.

The specimen was peripheral blood mononuclear cells (PBMCs), collected at new diagnosis, from a patient treated with antithyroid drugs. The sequence came from a female donor with Graves disease. This sequence uses TRBV19 and TRBJ2-4; 11 junctional bases match TRBD2. The CDR3 reads CASSIKAGTSGRGDIQYF. Here is the DNA: TGTGCCAGTAGTATAAAGGCCGGAACTAGCGGGAGAGGGGACATTCAGTACTTC.